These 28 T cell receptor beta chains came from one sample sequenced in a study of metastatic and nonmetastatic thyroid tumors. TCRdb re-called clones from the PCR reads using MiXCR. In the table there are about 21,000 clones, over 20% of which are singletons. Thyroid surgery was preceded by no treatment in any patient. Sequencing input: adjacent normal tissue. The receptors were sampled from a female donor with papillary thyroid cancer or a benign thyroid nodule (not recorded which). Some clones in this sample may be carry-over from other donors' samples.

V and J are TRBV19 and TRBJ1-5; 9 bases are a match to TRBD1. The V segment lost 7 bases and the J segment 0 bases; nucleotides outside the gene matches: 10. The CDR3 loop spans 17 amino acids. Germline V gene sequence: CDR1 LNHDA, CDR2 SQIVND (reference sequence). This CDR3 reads CASNTGTGWYSNQPQHF. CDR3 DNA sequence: TGTGCCAGTAATACCGGGACAGGGTGGTATAGCAATCAGCCCCAGCATTTT.

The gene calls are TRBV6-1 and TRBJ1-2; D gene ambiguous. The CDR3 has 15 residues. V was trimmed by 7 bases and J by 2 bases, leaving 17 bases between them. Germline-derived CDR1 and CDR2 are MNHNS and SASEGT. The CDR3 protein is CASMRHGFENYGYTF. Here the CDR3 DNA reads TGTGCCAGCATGCGACATGGCTTTGAGAACTATGGCTACACCTTC.

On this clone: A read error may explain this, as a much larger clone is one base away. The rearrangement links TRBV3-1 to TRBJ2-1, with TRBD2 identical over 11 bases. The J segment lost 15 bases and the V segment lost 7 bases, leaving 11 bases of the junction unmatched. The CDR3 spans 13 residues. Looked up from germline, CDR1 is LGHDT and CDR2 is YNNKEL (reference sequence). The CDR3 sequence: CASNHFSGRDPFF. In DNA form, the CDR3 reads TGTGCCAGCAACCACTTTAGCGGGAGGGATCCGTTCTTC.

The CDR3: CASRAGDRVINYGYTF. The CDR3 DNA reads TGCGCCAGCAGGGCCGGAGACAGGGTAATTAACTATGGCTACACCTTC. The genes are TRBV5-1 and TRBJ1-2; 7 nucleotides align to TRBD1. This CDR3 spans 16 amino acids. CDR1 is SGHRS and CDR2 is YFSETQ in the germline V gene. Trimming took 5 bases from V and 1 from J; bases not matched to a gene: 11.

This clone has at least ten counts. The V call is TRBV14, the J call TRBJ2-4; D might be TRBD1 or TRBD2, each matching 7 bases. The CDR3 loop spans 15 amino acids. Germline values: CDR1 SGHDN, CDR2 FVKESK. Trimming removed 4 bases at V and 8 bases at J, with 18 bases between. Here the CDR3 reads CASSLHGQGGDIQYF. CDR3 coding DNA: TGTGCCAGCAGCCTTCACGGGCAGGGGGGGGACATTCAGTACTTC.

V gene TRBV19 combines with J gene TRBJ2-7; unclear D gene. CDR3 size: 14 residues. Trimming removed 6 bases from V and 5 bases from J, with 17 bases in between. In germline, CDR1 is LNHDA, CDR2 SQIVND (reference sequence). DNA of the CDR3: TGTGCCAGTAGATGGTCCCCTAGTTCCAACGAGCAGTACTTC. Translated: CASRWSPSSNEQYF.

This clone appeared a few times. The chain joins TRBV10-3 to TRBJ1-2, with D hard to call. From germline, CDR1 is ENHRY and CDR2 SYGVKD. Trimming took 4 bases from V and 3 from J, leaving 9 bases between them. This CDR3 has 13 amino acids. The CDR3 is CAISGLAYYGYTF. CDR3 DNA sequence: TGTGCCATCAGTGGTCTGGCATACTATGGCTACACCTTC.

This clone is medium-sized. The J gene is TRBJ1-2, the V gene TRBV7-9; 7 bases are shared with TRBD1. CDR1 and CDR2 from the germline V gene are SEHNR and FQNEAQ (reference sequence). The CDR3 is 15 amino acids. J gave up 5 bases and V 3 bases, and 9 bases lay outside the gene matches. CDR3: CASSLSRDSEYGYTF. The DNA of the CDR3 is TGTGCCAGCAGCTTGAGCCGGGACAGCGAGTATGGCTACACCTTC. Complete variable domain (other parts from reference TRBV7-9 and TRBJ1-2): DTGVSQNPRHKITKRGQNVTFRCDPISEHNRLYWYRQTLGQGPEFLTYFQNEAQLEKSRLLSDRFSAERPKGSFSTLEIQRTEQGDSAMYLCASSLSRDSEYGYTFGSGTRLTVV.

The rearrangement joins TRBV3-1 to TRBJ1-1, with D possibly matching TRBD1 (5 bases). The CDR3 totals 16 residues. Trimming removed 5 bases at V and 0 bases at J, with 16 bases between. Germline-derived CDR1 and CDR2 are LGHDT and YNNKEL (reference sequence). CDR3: CASSSRTQLMNTEAFF. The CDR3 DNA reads TGTGCCAGCAGCTCCCGGACACAACTGATGAACACTGAAGCTTTCTTT.

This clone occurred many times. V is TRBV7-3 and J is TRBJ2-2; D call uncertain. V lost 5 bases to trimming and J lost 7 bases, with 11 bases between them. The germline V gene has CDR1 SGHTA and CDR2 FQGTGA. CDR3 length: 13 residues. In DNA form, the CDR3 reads TGTGCCAGCAGCAGAAGTACGGGCGGGGAGCTGTTTTTT. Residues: CASSRSTGGELFF.

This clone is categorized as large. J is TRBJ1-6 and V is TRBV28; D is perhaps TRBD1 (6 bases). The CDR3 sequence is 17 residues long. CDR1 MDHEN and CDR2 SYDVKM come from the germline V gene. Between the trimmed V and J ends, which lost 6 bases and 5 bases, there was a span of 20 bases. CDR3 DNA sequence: TGTGCCAGCAGGACCTGGGACACTTTAGTTGATAATTCACCCCTCCACTTT. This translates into CASRTWDTLVDNSPLHF.

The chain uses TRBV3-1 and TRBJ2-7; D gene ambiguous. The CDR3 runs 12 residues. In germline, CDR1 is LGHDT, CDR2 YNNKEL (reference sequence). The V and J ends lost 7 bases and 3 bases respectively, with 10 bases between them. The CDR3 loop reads CASIGGGYEQYF. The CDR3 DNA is TGTGCCAGCATCGGCGGTGGCTACGAGCAGTACTTC.

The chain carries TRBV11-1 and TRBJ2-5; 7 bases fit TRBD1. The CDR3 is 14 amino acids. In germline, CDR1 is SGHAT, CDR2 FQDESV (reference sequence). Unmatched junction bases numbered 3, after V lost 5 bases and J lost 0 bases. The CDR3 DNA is TGTGCCAGCAGCACGGGACAGCACCAAGAGACCCAGTACTTC. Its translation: CASSTGQHQETQYF.

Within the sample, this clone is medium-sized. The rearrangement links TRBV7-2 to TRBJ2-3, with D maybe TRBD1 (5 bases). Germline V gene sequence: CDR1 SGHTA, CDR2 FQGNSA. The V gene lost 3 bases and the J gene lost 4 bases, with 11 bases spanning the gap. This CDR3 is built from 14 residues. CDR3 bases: TGTGCCAGCAGCTTCGGCCAGGGCCCAGATACGCAGTATTTT. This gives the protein CASSFGQGPDTQYF.

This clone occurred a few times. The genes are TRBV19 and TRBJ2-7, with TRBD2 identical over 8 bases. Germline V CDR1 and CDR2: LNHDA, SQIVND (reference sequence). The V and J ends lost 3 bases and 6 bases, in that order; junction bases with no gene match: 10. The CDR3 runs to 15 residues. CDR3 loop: CASSIGVGLAPEQYF. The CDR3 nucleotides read TGTGCCAGTAGTATTGGGGTAGGACTAGCACCCGAGCAGTACTTC.

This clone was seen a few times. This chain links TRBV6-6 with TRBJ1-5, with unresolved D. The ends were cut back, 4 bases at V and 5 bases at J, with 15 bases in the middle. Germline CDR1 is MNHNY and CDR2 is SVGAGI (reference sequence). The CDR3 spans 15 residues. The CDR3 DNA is TGTGCCAGCAGTTTAACAGTCCGGGAATATCAGCCCCAGCATTTT. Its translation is CASSLTVREYQPQHF.

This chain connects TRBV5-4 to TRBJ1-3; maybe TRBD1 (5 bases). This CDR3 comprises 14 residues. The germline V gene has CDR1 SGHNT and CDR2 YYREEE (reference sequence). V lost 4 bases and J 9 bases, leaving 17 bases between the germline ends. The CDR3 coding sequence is TGTGCCAGCAGCCCCGGGACCCAAAGGGGCACCATATATTTT. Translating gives CASSPGTQRGTIYF.

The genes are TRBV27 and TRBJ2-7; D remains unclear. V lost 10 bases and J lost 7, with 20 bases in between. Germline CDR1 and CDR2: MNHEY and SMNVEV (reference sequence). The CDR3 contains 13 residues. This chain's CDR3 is CATAIVRSGEQYF. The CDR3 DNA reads TGTGCCACCGCGATAGTCCGGTCCGGAGAGCAGTACTTC.

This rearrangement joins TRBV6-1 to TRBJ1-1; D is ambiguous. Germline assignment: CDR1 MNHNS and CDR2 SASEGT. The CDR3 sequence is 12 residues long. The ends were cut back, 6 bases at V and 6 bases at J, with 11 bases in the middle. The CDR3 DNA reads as TGTGCCAGCAGCCTACGAGGCGCTGAAGCTTTCTTT. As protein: CASSLRGAEAFF.

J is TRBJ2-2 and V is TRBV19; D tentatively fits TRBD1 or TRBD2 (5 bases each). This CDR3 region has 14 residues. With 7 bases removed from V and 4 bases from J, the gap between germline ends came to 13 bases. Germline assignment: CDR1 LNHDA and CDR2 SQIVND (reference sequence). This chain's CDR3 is CASTFGGFTGELFF. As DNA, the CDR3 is TGTGCCAGTACCTTTGGGGGTTTCACCGGGGAGCTGTTTTTT.

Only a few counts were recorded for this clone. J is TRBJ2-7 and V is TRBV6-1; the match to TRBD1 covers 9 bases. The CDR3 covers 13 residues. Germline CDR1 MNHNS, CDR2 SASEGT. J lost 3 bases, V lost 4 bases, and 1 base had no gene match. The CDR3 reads CASSGTGDYEQYF. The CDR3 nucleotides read TGTGCCAGCAGTGGGACAGGGGACTACGAGCAGTACTTC.

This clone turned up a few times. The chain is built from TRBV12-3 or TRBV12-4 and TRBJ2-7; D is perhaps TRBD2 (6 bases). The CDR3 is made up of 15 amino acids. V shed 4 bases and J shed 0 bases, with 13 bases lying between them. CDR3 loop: CASSSGTAFSYEQYF. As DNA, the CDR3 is TGTGCCAGCAGTTCGGGGACTGCCTTCTCCTACGAGCAGTACTTC.

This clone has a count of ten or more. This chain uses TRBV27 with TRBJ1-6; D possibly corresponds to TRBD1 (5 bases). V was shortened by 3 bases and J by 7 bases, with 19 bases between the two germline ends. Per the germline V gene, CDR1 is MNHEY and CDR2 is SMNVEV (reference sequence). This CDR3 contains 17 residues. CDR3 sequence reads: CASSFLPSGAGNSPLHF. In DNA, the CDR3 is TGTGCCAGCAGTTTCCTCCCCTCCGGGGCGGGGAATTCACCCCTCCACTTT.

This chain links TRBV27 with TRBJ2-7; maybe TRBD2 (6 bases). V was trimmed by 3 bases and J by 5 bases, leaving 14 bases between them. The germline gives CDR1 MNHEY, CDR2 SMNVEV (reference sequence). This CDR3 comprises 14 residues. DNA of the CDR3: TGTGCCAGCAGTTTTAGGGGCCGGGGGAACGAGCAGTACTTC. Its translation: CASSFRGRGNEQYF.

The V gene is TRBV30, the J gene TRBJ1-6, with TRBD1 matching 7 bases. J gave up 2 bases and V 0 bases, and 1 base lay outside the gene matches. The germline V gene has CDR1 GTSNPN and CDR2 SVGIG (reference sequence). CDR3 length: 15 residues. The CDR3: CAWSVDRAYNSPLHF. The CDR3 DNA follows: TGTGCCTGGAGTGTCGACAGGGCCTATAATTCACCCCTCCACTTT. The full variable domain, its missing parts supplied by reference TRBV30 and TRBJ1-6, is SQTIHQWPATLVQPVGSPLSLECTVEGTSNPNLYWYRQAAGRGLQLLFYSVGIGQISSEVPQNLSASRPQDRQFILSSKKLLLSDSGFYLCAWSVDRAYNSPLHFGNGTRLTVT.

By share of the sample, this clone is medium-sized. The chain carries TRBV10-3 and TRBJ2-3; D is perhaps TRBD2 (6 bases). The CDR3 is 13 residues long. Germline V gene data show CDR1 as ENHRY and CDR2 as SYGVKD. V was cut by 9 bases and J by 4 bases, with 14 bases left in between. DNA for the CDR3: TGTGCCATGCGGGACGGTAGAGCAGATACGCAGTATTTT. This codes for CAMRDGRADTQYF.

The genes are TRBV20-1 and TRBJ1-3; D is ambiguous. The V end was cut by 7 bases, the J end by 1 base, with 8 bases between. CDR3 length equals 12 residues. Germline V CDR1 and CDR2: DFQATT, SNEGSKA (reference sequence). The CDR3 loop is CSVTYSGNTIYF. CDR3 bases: TGCAGTGTTACTTATTCTGGAAACACCATATATTTT.

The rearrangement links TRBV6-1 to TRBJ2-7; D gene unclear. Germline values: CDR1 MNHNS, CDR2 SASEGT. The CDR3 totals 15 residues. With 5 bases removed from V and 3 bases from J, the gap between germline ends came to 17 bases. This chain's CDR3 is CASSLMGQPDYEQYF. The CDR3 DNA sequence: TGTGCCAGCAGTTTAATGGGCCAGCCTGACTACGAGCAGTACTTC.